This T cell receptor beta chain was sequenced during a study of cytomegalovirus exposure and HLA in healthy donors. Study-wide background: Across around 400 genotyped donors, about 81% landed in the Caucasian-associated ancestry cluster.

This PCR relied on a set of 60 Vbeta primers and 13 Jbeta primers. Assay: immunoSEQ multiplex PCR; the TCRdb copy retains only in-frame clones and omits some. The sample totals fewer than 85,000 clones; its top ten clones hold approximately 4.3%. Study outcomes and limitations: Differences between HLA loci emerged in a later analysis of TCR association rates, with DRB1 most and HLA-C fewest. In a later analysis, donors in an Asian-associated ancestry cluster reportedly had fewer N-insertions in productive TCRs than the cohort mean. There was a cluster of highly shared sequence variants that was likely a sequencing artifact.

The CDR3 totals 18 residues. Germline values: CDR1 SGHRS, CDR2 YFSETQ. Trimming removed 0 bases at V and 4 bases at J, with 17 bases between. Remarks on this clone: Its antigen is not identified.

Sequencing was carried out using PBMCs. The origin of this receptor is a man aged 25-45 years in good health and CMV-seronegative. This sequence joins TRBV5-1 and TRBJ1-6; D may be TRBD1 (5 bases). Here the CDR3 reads CASSLGTHVGGYNSPLHF. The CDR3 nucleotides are TGCGCCAGCAGCTTGGGGACCCACGTTGGGGGGTATAATTCACCCCTCCACTTT.